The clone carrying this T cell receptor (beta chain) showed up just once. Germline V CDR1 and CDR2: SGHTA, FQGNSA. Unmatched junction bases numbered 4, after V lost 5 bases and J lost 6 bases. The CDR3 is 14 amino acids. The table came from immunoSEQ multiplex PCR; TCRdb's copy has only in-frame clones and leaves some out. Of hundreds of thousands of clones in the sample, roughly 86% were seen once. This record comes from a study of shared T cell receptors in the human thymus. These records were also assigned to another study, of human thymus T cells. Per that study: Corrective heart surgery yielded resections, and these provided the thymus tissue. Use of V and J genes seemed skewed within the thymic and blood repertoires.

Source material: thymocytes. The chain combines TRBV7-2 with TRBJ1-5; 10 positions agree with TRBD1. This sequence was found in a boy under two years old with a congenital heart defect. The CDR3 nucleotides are TGTGCCAGCAGCCCGGGACAGGGGAGTCAGCCCCAGCATTTT. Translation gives CASSPGQGSQPQHF.